This T cell receptor beta chain was identified during a study of vaccination and CD4 T cells after COVID-19. Overall study: Median draw time for post-COVID samples was 101 days post-diagnosis (range 35 to 161).

An Oncomine TCR Beta short-read assay was used to sequence the DNA from cultured CD4+ T cells. TCRdb reanalysed the PCR reads using MiXCR and keeps one entry per CDR3 protein. The top ten clones hold 25% to 30% of a sample with roughly 9,200 distinct CDR3 sequences, about 45% of them seen once. V gave up 6 bases and J gave up 0 bases, with 14 bases separating them. CDR1 is SNHLY and CDR2 is FYNNEI in the germline V gene. The CDR3 sequence is 15 residues long. In regard to this clonotype: Its antigen is still unknown.

Study results and limitations: Only relatively few convalescent patients were studied, and early post-infection timepoints were not analyzed.

Treatment noted: roughly 10-day PBMC culture with coronavirus spike peptide pools or control peptides (ViraFEST assay). Unexposed donor CD4+ T cells predated the COVID-19 pandemic, collected 2011-2018. Material: CD4+ T cells from blood, cultured in vitro. This sequence joins TRBV2 and TRBJ1-2; a weak D match, TRBD1 (6 bases). The receptor was derived from a human donor in good health. CDR3: CASRDWTEANYGYTF. CDR3 coding DNA: TGTGCCAGCAGGGACTGGACAGAGGCTAACTATGGCTACACCTTC.